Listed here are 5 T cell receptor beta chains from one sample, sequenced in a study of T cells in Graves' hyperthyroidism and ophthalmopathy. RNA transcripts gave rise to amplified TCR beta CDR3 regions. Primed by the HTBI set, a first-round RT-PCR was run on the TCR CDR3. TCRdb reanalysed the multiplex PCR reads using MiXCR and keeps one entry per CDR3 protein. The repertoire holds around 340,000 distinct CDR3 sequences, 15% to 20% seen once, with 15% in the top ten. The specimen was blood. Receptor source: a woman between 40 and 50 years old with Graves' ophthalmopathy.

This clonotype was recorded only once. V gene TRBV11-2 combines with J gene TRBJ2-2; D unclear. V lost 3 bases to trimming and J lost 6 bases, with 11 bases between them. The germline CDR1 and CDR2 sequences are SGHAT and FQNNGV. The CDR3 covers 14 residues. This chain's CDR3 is CASSFDPRSGELFF. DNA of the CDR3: TGTGCCAGCAGCTTTGACCCGCGGTCCGGGGAGCTGTTTTTT.

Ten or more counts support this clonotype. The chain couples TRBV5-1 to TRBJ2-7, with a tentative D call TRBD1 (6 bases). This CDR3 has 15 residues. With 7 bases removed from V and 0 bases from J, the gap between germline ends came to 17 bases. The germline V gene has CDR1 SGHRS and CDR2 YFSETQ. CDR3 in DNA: TGCGCCAGCTCTCTTGATGGGGGCTTCTCCTACGAGCAGTACTTC. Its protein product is CASSLDGGFSYEQYF. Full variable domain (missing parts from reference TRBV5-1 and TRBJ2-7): KAGVTQTPRYLIKTRGQQVTLSCSPISGHRSVSWYQQTPGQGLQFLFEYFSETQRNKGNFPGRFSGRQFSNSRSEMNVSTLELGDSALYLCASSLDGGFSYEQYFGPGTRLTVT.

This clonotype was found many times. The CDR3 sequence: CAWVGGNQPQHF. Written as DNA, the CDR3 is TGTGCCTGGGTCGGTGGGAATCAGCCCCAGCATTTT. The chain carries TRBV30 and TRBJ1-5; D remains unclear. Trimming stripped 5 bases from V and 4 bases from J, with 9 bases between. Germline V lookup: CDR1 GTSNPN, CDR2 SVGIG (reference sequence). There are 12 residues in the CDR3.

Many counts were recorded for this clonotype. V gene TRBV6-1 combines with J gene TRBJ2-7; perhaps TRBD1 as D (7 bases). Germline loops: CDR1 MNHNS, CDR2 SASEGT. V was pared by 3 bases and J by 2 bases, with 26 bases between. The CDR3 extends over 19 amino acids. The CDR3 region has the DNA TGTGCCAGCAGTGACGCGGAGGGGGCCTTGTCCATTTATACCTACGAGCAGTACTTC. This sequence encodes CASSDAEGALSIYTYEQYF.

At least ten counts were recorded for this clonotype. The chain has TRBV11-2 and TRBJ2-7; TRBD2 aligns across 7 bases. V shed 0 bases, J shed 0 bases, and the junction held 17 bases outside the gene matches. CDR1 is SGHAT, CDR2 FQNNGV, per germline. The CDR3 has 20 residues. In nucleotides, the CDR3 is TGTGCCAGCAGCTTAGAAGATAGTAGCGGGTGGGATTTAAGCTCCTACGAGCAGTACTTC. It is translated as CASSLEDSSGWDLSSYEQYF.